The rows below give T cell receptor beta chains drawn from one sample of a study of OX40 agonist ivuxolimab in advanced cancers. TCRdb keeps only in-frame clones here, not all; method: immunoSEQ multiplex PCR. The table shows about 47,000 clones, with 88% occurring only once. Material: CD4+ or CD8+ T cells sorted from blood, obtained in a trial of the OX40 agonist ivuxolimab. These receptors were obtained from an adult with an advanced solid tumor such as melanoma, head and neck, liver or kidney cancer. Each CDR3 is given with its conserved first and last residue. The order of the fields is J gene, V gene, CDR3 protein.

TRBJ1-2 TRBV9 CASTAVPRQGDYGYTF
TRBJ1-1 TRBV5-1 CASSPGQGVNTEAFF
TRBJ1-1 TRBV19 CASREGSTEAFF
TRBJ2-3 TRBV27 CASGFLGRGGEVNTQYF
TRBJ2-7 TRBV11-2 CASSLGVYEQYF
TRBJ2-7 TRBV18 CASSPAQGGRYEQYF
TRBJ2-1 TRBV27 CASTVTSSAYNEQFF
TRBJ1-1 TRBV19 CASSIGDTASEAFF
TRBJ2-1 TRBV27 CASSLAAGGYNEQFF
TRBJ1-6 TRBV27 CASSQKGPGISYNSPLHF
TRBJ1-1 TRBV27 CASSLAGNTEAFF
TRBJ2-5 TRBV28 CASSPTRPYGTKGETQYF
TRBJ1-1 TRBV14 CASSQEGMGGLNTEAFF
TRBJ1-2 TRBV9 CASSLAYGVYGYTF
TRBJ2-1 TRBV14 CASSLAAGSSYNEQFF
TRBJ2-3 TRBV30 CAWTDTDTQYF
TRBJ1-6 TRBV5-6 CASSVSRDSYNSPLHF
TRBJ2-7 TRBV5-4 CASSLGTYEQYF
TRBJ1-2 TRBV4-1 CASSQDRGGGEEGYTF
TRBJ2-2 TRBV28 CASSELAGGNTGELFF
TRBJ1-1 TRBV20-1 CSAGMNTEAFF
TRBJ2-5 TRBV9 CASSVDVAVTSGEETQYF
TRBJ1-3 TRBV29-1 CSVEDRLNILGEGNTIYF
TRBJ1-2 TRBV19 CASSISDYGYTF
TRBJ2-7 TRBV11-2 CASSSSDRGDEQYF
TRBJ1-1 TRBV19 CASSVGPTTEAFF
TRBJ2-7 TRBV7-2 CASSLPPDYEQYF
TRBJ2-7 TRBV13 CASSFGGGTYEQYF
TRBJ2-1 TRBV19 CASSRSRDYNEQFF
TRBJ1-2 TRBV19 CASSAGNTGYGYTF
TRBJ2-7 TRBV30 CAWTMDSYEQYF
TRBJ2-3 TRBV27 CASSLSGDADTQYF
TRBJ2-7 TRBV9 CASSVVDTPYEQYF
TRBJ1-4 TRBV7-2 CASRRDSGEKLFF
TRBJ2-5 TRBV2 CASSGTGAGETQYF
TRBJ2-7 TRBV7-2 CASSLGENYEQYF
TRBJ2-5 TRBV4-1 CASSQAVRSRETQYF
TRBJ1-2 TRBV7-9 CASSDPLQQSSNYGYTF
TRBJ2-7 TRBV2 CASSEPGQFSSYEQYF
TRBJ1-1 TRBV10-2 CASSERGAEAFF
TRBJ1-3 TRBV15 CATSRAGVGNTIYF
TRBJ1-4 TRBV6-5 CASSYQVPATNEKLFF
TRBJ1-5 TRBV6-5 CASSYGGHQPQHF
TRBJ2-1 TRBV15 CATSRTTSAEQFF
TRBJ1-4 TRBV6-1 CASSDQGITNEKLFF
TRBJ2-3 TRBV27 CASSWTAYSTDTQYF
TRBJ1-5 TRBV13 CASSLGRGINQPQHF
TRBJ1-1 TRBV13 CASSLPPGENTEAFF
TRBJ1-2 TRBV9 CASSVGGQNYGYTF
TRBJ2-1 TRBV6-4 CASVGVGTSGDYEQFF
TRBJ2-1 TRBV28 CASSSRLAGPPYNEQFF
TRBJ1-4 TRBV7-9 CASITPGQGGEKLFF
TRBJ2-3 TRBV5-1 CASSLVADSTDTQYF
TRBJ1-1 TRBV30 CALRTGRDTEAFF
TRBJ2-7 TRBV19 CASSMGQNYEQYF
TRBJ2-7 TRBV5-6 CASSSVGGYEQYF
TRBJ1-1 TRBV2 CASSLGGGHTEAFF
TRBJ1-1 TRBV27 CASSFEGQQNTEAFF
TRBJ2-6 TRBV19 CASSPAFSGANVLTF